These 27 T cell receptor beta chains came from one sample sequenced in a study of cytotoxic CD8 clonotypes in ibrutinib-treated CLL. Produced via immunoSEQ multiplex PCR; TCRdb's table is partial and in-frame only. Of 75,000 to 90,000 clones listed, over 65% are singletons. The sample here was PBMCs, taken after 24 months of ibrutinib treatment. All receptors derive from a human donor with chronic lymphocytic leukemia.

This chain links TRBV6-1 with TRBJ2-7, with 9 bases that match TRBD1. CDR1 MNHNS and CDR2 SASEGT come from the germline V gene. V was pared by 2 bases and J by 2 bases, with 4 bases of the junction left unmatched. The CDR3 has 15 amino acids. The CDR3 DNA reads TGTGCCAGCAGTGAAAGGGGACAGGGAACCTACGAGCAGTACTTC. As protein: CASSERGQGTYEQYF.

The chain is built from TRBV30 and TRBJ1-6; D might be TRBD1 (6 bases). With 0 bases removed from V and 6 bases from J, the gap between germline ends came to 12 bases. CDR1 GTSNPN and CDR2 SVGIG come from the germline V gene (reference sequence). The CDR3 is 15 residues long. The CDR3: CAWSVEGHLNSPLHF. The CDR3 nucleotides read TGTGCCTGGAGTGTAGAGGGACACCTTAATTCACCCCTCCACTTT.

The rearrangement uses TRBV29-1 and TRBJ1-2; the match to TRBD1 covers 7 bases. V was clipped by 6 bases and J by 8 bases; unmatched bases: 18. Germline V CDR1 and CDR2: SQVTM, ANQGSEA. The CDR3 sequence is 15 residues long. DNA for the CDR3: TGCAGCGTACAAGCTCAGACAGGGTCTCTCGCCGGCTACACCTTC. Its protein is CSVQAQTGSLAGYTF. Variable domain in full (rest from reference TRBV29-1 and TRBJ1-2): SAVISQKPSRDICQRGTSLTIQCQVDSQVTMMFWYRQQPGQSLTLIATANQGSEATYESGFVIDKFPISRPNLTFSTLTVSNMSPEDSSIYLCSVQAQTGSLAGYTFGSGTRLTVV.

The chain is built from TRBV7-9 and TRBJ2-7; D is uncertain. The CDR3 is 13 residues long. Germline-derived CDR1 and CDR2 are SEHNR and FQNEAQ (reference sequence). Deletions cut 2 bases from V and 0 bases from J, with 5 bases between. CDR3 region: CASSLTDSYEQYF. The DNA for the CDR3 is TGTGCCAGCAGCTTAACAGACTCCTACGAGCAGTACTTC.

This clone appeared a few times. The chain has TRBV10-3 and TRBJ1-2; D remains unclear. The V end was cut by 4 bases, the J end by 5 bases, with 17 bases between. This CDR3 has 15 residues. Looked up from germline, CDR1 is ENHRY and CDR2 is SYGVKD. DNA for the CDR3: TGTGCCATCAGTGTTAACTCCCAGGACGTTTATGGCTACACCTTC. It encodes CAISVNSQDVYGYTF.

This chain uses TRBV6-5 with TRBJ2-5; D is unresolved. Germline CDR1 reads MNHEY; CDR2 reads SVGAGI. The CDR3 spans 13 residues. The V end was cut by 10 bases, the J end by 0 bases, with 12 bases between. The CDR3: CATKDPNQETQYF. The CDR3 region has the DNA TGTGCCACCAAGGACCCGAACCAAGAGACCCAGTACTTC.

The V call is TRBV5-4, the J call TRBJ2-1; D gene uncertain. CDR1 is SGHNT and CDR2 is YYREEE in the germline V gene (reference sequence). The CDR3 totals 14 residues. The V end lost 0 bases, the J end lost 9 bases, and 13 bases lay between the germline ends. The CDR3 DNA reads TGTGCCAGCAGCTTGGAGGCGGTCCGAGGTGAGCAGTTCTTC. Protein: CASSLEAVRGEQFF.

The V call is TRBV5-1, the J call TRBJ2-2; 11 bases are shared with TRBD1. V shed 4 bases and J 6 bases; nucleotides not matched to a gene: 2. CDR1 is SGHRS, CDR2 YFSETQ, per germline. The CDR3 covers 14 residues. CDR3 amino acids: CASSPGQGAGELFF. CDR3 DNA: TGCGCCAGCAGCCCGGGACAGGGGGCCGGGGAGCTGTTTTTT.

The chain has TRBV19 and TRBJ1-1; 7 nucleotides line up with TRBD1. The CDR3 runs to 18 residues. V lost 6 bases, J lost 2 bases, and 18 bases stayed unmatched. CDR1 and CDR2 (germline): LNHDA, SQIVND (reference sequence). CDR3 in DNA: TGTGCCAGTAGGCCTCTGAGGGCGGGACAGATTTCCAACACTGAAGCTTTCTTT. Encoded protein: CASRPLRAGQISNTEAFF.

The chain links TRBV6-1 to TRBJ1-3; 8 bases line up with TRBD1. V lost 2 bases, J lost 4 bases, and 4 bases stayed unmatched. Per the germline V gene, CDR1 is MNHNS and CDR2 is SASEGT. The CDR3 has 15 residues. The CDR3 region has the DNA TGTGCCAGCAGTGAATGGACAGGGATGGGAAACACCATATATTTT. Its protein is CASSEWTGMGNTIYF.

The chain combines TRBV6-5 with TRBJ1-4, with TRBD1 identical over 9 bases. The V gene end was trimmed by 6 bases and the J gene end by 10 bases; junction bases not matched to a gene: 9. The length of the CDR3 is 14 residues. From germline, CDR1 is MNHEY and CDR2 SVGAGI. CDR3 in DNA: TGTGCCAGCAGCACCGGACAGGGGATAGGAAAACTGTTTTTT. Its protein is CASSTGQGIGKLFF.

The chain links TRBV2 to TRBJ1-5; D possibly corresponds to TRBD1 (6 bases). Trimming shortened V by 7 bases and J by 0 bases, and 16 bases separated the two germline ends. This CDR3 is 16 amino acids long. Germline CDR1 and CDR2: SNHLY and FYNNEI. The CDR3 bases are TGTGCCAGCAAAGGACAGTGGGGAAATAGCAATCAGCCCCAGCATTTT. The encoded protein is CASKGQWGNSNQPQHF.

The chain uses TRBV28 and TRBJ1-1; 7 bases map to TRBD1. The CDR3 has 14 amino acids. Germline V gene data show CDR1 as MDHEN and CDR2 as SYDVKM. J lost 3 bases, V lost 5 bases, and 6 bases had no gene match. CDR3 bases: TGTGCCAGCAGTGATCCGGGACAGCACACTGAAGCTTTCTTT. As protein: CASSDPGQHTEAFF.

The rearrangement links TRBV27 to TRBJ1-5; D is unclear. The CDR3 has 15 residues. Looked up from germline, CDR1 is MNHEY and CDR2 is SMNVEV (reference sequence). Trimming removed 1 base from V and 0 bases from J, with 7 bases in between. The CDR3 protein is CASSLFGNSNQPQHF. CDR3 DNA: TGTGCCAGCAGTTTATTTGGGAATAGCAATCAGCCCCAGCATTTT.

This chain uses TRBV27 with TRBJ1-2; D is ambiguous. V was clipped by 6 bases and J by 2 bases, with 10 bases between them. Per the germline V gene, CDR1 is MNHEY and CDR2 is SMNVEV (reference sequence). The length of the CDR3 is 13 residues. The CDR3 DNA reads TGTGCCAGCAGCCGGGAATACAACTATGGCTACACCTTC. It is translated as CASSREYNYGYTF.

The chain joins TRBV5-5 to TRBJ2-5; TRBD1 might be the D (6 bases). V was shortened by 4 bases and J by 2 bases, with 12 bases between the two germline ends. This CDR3 has 14 amino acids. Germline V gene data show CDR1 as SGHKS and CDR2 as YYEKEE (reference sequence). The CDR3 loop is CASSRGQTQETQYF. The CDR3 DNA reads as TGTGCCAGCAGCCGAGGACAGACTCAAGAGACCCAGTACTTC.

This chain connects TRBV6-5 to TRBJ2-2, with D hard to call. CDR3 size: 14 residues. The germline CDR1 and CDR2 sequences are MNHEY and SVGAGI. V was cut by 4 bases and J by 1 base, with 7 bases left in between. The CDR3 is CASSSAQNTGELFF. The CDR3 DNA follows: TGTGCCAGCAGTTCCGCACAGAACACCGGGGAGCTGTTTTTT.

The chain recombines TRBV13 with TRBJ1-2; 7 bases line up with TRBD1. The CDR3 has 16 amino acids. V shed 3 bases, J shed 4 bases, and the junction held 11 bases outside the gene matches. Looked up from germline, CDR1 is PRHDT and CDR2 is FYEKMQ (reference sequence). In nucleotides, the CDR3 is TGTGCCAGCAGCTTCGGTGGGTCCAGGGGGACCTATGGCTACACCTTC. This codes for CASSFGGSRGTYGYTF.

The V call is TRBV9, the J call TRBJ2-3, with 13 positions matching TRBD2. The V and J ends lost 3 bases and 4 bases, in that order; junction bases with no gene match: 5. The germline V gene has CDR1 SGDLS and CDR2 YYNGEE. The CDR3 is 16 amino acids. The CDR3 is CASSATSGRASDTQYF. In nucleotides, the CDR3 is TGTGCCAGCAGCGCCACTAGCGGGAGGGCCTCAGATACGCAGTATTTT.

In its sample, this clone was seen a few times. V is TRBV5-1 and J is TRBJ2-2, with D unresolved. The CDR3 has 13 residues. V was clipped by 1 base and J by 4 bases, with 5 bases between them. The germline V gene encodes CDR1 SGHRS and CDR2 YFSETQ. The CDR3 here is CASSLSITGELFF. As DNA, the CDR3 is TGCGCCAGCAGCTTGAGCATCACCGGGGAGCTGTTTTTT.

The genes are TRBV14 and TRBJ2-7; D unresolved. V was pared by 4 bases and J by 6 bases, with 10 bases between. The CDR3 consists of 12 residues. Germline values: CDR1 SGHDN, CDR2 FVKESK. DNA for the CDR3: TGTGCCAGCAGCCTCGTGGTCGGCGAGCAGTACTTC. Encoded protein: CASSLVVGEQYF.

This clone came up a few times. The rearrangement joins TRBV2 to TRBJ1-2; D gene unclear. The V and J ends lost 1 base and 2 bases respectively, with 8 bases between them. Germline values: CDR1 SNHLY, CDR2 FYNNEI. The length of the CDR3 is 14 residues. The CDR3 bases are TGTGCCAGCAGTGAAGGGCCTGTGAACTATGGCTACACCTTC. Protein sequence: CASSEGPVNYGYTF.

This chain connects TRBV7-6 to TRBJ2-7; 15 bases are shared with TRBD2. J was trimmed by 2 bases and V by 5 bases; bases with no gene match: 7. The CDR3 covers 17 residues. CDR1 and CDR2 from the germline V gene are SGHVS and FNYEAQ. The CDR3 loop is CASSPGLAGGRPYEQYF. The CDR3 coding sequence is TGTGCCAGCAGCCCTGGACTAGCGGGAGGGCGCCCCTACGAGCAGTACTTC.

This clone was observed a handful of times. The chain employs TRBV10-2 and TRBJ2-1; 10 positions match TRBD2. Germline CDR1 is WSHSY and CDR2 is SAAADI. The CDR3 has 17 amino acids. Trimming cost V 1 base and J 6 bases; bases outside gene matches: 9. The CDR3 sequence: CASSEFNSGRAFNEQFF. Here the CDR3 DNA reads TGCGCCAGCAGTGAGTTTAACAGCGGGAGGGCCTTCAATGAGCAGTTCTTC.

The chain links TRBV6-5 to TRBJ2-1, with a weak D call TRBD2 (5 bases). Per germline, CDR1 MNHEY and CDR2 SVGAGI. V was pared by 6 bases and J by 1 base, with 13 bases between. This CDR3 is built from 15 residues. The DNA for the CDR3 is TGTGCCAGCAGGAGCCTTGAGCGGTCCTACAATGAGCAGTTCTTC. Translating it yields CASRSLERSYNEQFF.

V gene TRBV25-1 combines with J gene TRBJ2-5; D remains unclear. The CDR3 loop spans 13 amino acids. The germline V and J ends were trimmed by 0 bases and 5 bases, with 7 bases remaining between them. Germline V gene lookup returns CDR1 MGHDK and CDR2 SYGVNS. The CDR3 DNA is TGTGCCAGCAGTGAATATTTTGCGGAGACCCAGTACTTC. This translates into CASSEYFAETQYF. Full variable domain (remainder filled in from reference TRBV25-1 and TRBJ2-5): EADIYQTPRYLVIGTGKKITLECSQTMGHDKMYWYQQDPGMELHLIHYSYGVNSTEKGDLSSESTVSRIRTEHFPLTLESARPSHTSQYLCASSEYFAETQYFGPGTRLLVL.

The chain uses TRBV7-2 and TRBJ1-2; 9 bases map to TRBD1. Germline trimming cut 0 bases from V and 1 base from J; bases unmatched to any gene: 3. The CDR3 contains 16 residues. Germline CDR1 is SGHTA and CDR2 is FQGNSA. CDR3 bases: TGTGCCAGCAGCTTAGCACAGGGGGCCGGTAACTATGGCTACACCTTC. It encodes CASSLAQGAGNYGYTF.